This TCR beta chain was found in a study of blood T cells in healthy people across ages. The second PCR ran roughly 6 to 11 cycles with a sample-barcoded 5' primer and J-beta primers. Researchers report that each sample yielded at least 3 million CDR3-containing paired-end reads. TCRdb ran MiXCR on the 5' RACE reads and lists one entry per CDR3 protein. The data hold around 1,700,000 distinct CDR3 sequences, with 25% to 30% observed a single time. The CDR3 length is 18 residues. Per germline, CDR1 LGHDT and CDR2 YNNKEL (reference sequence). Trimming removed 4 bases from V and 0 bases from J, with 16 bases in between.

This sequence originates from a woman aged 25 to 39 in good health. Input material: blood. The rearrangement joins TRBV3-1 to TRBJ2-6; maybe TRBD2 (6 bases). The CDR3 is CASSPAGTPVSGANVLTF. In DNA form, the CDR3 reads TGTGCCAGCAGCCCCGCCGGGACTCCAGTCTCTGGGGCCAACGTCCTGACTTTC.